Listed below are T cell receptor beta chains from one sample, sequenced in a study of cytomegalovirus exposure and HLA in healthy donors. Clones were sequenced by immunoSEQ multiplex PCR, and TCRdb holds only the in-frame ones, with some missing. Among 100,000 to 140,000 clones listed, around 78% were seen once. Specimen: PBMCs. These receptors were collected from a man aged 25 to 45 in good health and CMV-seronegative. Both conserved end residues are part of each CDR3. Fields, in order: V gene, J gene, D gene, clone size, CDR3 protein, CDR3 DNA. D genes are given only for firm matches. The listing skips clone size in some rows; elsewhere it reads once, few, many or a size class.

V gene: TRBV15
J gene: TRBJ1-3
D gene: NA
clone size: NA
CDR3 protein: CATSSGSYGNTIYF
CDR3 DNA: TGTGCCACCAGCAGCGGGTCCTATGGAAACACCATATATTTT

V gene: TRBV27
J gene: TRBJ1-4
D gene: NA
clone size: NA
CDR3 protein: CASSFTGYNEKLFF
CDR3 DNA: TGTGCCAGCAGTTTCACAGGGTATAATGAAAAACTGTTTTTT

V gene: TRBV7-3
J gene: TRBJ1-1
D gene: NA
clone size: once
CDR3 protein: CASSLRSNTEAFF
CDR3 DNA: TGTGCCAGCAGCTTACGTAGTAACACTGAAGCTTTCTTT

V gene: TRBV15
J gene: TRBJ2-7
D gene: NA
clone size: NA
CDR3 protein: CATSTDSPQGFEQYF
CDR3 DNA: TGTGCCACCAGCACGGACAGCCCTCAGGGGTTCGAGCAGTACTTC

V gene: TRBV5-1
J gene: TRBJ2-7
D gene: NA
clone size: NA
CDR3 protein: CASSWTAGSEQYF
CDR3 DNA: TGCGCCAGCAGCTGGACGGCGGGGAGCGAGCAGTACTTC

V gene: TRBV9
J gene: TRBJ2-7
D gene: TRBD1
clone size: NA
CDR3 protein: CASSVEQGFPYEQYF
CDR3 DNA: TGTGCCAGCAGCGTAGAACAGGGGTTCCCCTACGAGCAGTACTTC

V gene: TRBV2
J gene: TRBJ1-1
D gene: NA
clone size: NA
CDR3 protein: CASSAQGKNTEAFF
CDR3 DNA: TGTGCCAGCAGTGCACAGGGAAAGAACACTGAAGCTTTCTTT

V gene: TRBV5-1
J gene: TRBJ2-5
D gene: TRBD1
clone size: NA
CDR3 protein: CASSPRTGGTSETQYF
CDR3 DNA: TGCGCCAGCAGCCCTCGGACAGGGGGCACCTCAGAGACCCAGTACTTC

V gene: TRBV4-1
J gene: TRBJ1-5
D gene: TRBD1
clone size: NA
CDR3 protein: CASSQAGQGPQPQHF
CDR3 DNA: TGCGCCAGCAGCCAAGCGGGACAGGGACCCCAGCCCCAGCATTTT

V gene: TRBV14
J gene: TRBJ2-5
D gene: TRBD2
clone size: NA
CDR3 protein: CASSQGLAGAGTQYF
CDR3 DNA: TGTGCCAGCAGCCAGGGACTAGCGGGAGCCGGGACCCAGTACTTC

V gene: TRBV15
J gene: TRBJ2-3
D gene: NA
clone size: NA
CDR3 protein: CATSPLASSSTDTQYF
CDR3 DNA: TGTGCCACCAGCCCCCTGGCTAGTTCTAGCACAGATACGCAGTATTTT

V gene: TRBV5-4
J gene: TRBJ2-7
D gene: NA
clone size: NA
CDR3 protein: CASSLAPGRLDEQYF
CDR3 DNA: TGTGCCAGCAGCTTGGCTCCCGGGAGACTTGACGAGCAGTACTTC

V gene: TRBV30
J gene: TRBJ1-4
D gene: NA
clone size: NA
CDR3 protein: CAWSEQFNEKLFF
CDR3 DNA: TGTGCCTGGAGTGAACAGTTTAATGAAAAACTGTTTTTT

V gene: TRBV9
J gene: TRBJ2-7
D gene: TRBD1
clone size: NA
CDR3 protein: CASSEHGTGFREQYF
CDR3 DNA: TGTGCCAGCAGCGAGCACGGGACAGGGTTTCGCGAGCAGTACTTC

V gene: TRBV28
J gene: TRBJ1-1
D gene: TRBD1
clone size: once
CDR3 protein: CASSSTGTGTVNTEAFF
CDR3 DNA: TGTGCCAGCAGTTCAACCGGGACAGGGACCGTGAACACTGAAGCTTTCTTT

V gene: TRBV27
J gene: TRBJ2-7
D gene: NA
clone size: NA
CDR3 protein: CASKRTTGSEQYF
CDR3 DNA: TGTGCCAGCAAAAGAACGACGGGGAGCGAGCAGTACTTC

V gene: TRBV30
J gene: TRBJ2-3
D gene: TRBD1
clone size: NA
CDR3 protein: CAWSKGQGADTQYF
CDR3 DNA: TGTGCCTGGAGTAAAGGACAGGGGGCAGATACGCAGTATTTT

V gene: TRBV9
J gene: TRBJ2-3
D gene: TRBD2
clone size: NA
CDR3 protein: CASSVDRRGGGTDTQYF
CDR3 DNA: TGTGCCAGCAGCGTAGACCGGCGGGGGGGAGGCACAGATACGCAGTATTTT

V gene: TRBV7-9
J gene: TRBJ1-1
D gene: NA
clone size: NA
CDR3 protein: CASSLALALRDTEAFF
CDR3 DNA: TGTGCCAGCAGCTTAGCGCTCGCCCTCCGGGACACTGAAGCTTTCTTT

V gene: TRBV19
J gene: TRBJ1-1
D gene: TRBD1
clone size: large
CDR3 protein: CASSPGGVTEAFF
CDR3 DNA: TGTGCCAGTAGTCCAGGGGGCGTCACTGAAGCTTTCTTT

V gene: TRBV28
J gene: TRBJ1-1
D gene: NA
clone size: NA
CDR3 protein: CASSLWAGNTEAFF
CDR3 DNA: TGTGCCAGCAGTCTGTGGGCAGGCAACACTGAAGCTTTCTTT

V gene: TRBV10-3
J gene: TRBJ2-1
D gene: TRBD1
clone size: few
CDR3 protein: CAISPNRGLDEQFF
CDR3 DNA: TGTGCCATCAGTCCTAACAGGGGGCTAGATGAGCAGTTCTTC

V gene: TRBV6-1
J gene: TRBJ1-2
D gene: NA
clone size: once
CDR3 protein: CASSEYSTSYGYTF
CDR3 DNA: TGTGCCAGCAGTGAATACAGTACCAGCTATGGCTACACCTTC

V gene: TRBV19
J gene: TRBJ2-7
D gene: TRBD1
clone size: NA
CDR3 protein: CASSSREKTGEQYF
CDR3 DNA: TGTGCCAGTAGTAGCCGGGAAAAGACAGGGGAGCAGTACTTC

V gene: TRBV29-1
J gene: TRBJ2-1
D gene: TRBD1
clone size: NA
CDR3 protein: CSVTKDRVQFF
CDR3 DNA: TGCAGCGTTACCAAGGACAGGGTGCAGTTCTTC

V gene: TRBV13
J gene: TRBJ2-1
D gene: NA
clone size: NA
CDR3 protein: CASSLDYGSYNEQFF
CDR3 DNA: TGTGCCAGCAGCCTAGACTACGGGTCCTACAATGAGCAGTTCTTC

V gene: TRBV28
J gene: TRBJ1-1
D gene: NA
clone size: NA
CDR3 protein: CASRDTLNTEAFF
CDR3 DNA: TGTGCCAGCAGAGACACCTTGAACACTGAAGCTTTCTTT

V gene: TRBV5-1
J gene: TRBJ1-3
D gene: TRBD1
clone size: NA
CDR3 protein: CASSLSRDRDPNTIYF
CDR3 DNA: TGCGCCAGCAGCCTGTCCCGGGACAGGGATCCCAACACCATATATTTT

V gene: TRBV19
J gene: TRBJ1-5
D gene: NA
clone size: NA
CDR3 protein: CASSNPPSWPVYQPQHF
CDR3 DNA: TGTGCCAGTAGTAACCCGCCTTCCTGGCCCGTATATCAGCCCCAGCATTTT

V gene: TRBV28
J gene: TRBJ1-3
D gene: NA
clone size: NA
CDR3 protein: CASSRSEDRGNTIYF
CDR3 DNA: TGTGCCAGCAGTCGATCGGAAGACAGGGGAAACACCATATATTTT

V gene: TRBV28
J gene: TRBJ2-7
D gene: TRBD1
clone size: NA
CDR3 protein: CASSFPRTGREQYF
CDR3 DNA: TGTGCCAGCAGTTTCCCCCGGACAGGGCGCGAGCAGTACTTC

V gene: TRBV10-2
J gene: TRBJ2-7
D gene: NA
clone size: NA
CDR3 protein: CASSETSGPYEQYF
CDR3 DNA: TGCGCCAGCAGTGAGACCAGCGGCCCCTACGAGCAGTACTTC

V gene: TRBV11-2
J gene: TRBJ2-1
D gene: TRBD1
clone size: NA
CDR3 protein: CASSLRTGSQFF
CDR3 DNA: TGTGCCAGCAGCTTAAGGACAGGCTCGCAGTTCTTC

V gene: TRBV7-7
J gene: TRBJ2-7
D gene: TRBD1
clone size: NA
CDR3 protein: CASSPGQGGYEQYF
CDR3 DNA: TGTGCCAGCAGCCCCGGACAGGGGGGTTACGAGCAGTACTTC

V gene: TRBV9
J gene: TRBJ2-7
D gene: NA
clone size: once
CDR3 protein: CASSVDARETYEQYF
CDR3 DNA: TGTGCCAGCAGCGTAGATGCCAGGGAAACCTACGAGCAGTACTTC

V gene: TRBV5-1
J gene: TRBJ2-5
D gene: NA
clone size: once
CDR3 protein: CASSVSPDRQETQYF
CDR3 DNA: TGCGCCAGCAGCGTATCCCCGGACAGACAAGAGACCCAGTACTTC

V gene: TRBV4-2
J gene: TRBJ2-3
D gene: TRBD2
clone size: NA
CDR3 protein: CASSQGVDLLAGGTDTQYF
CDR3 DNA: TGTGCCAGCAGCCAAGGGGTGGACCTACTAGCGGGGGGCACAGATACGCAGTATTTT

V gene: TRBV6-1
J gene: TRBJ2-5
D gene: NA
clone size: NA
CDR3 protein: CASNFPGQIETQYF
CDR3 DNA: TGTGCCAGCAATTTCCCGGGACAAATAGAGACCCAGTACTTC

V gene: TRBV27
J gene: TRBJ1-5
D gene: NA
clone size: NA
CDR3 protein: CASSSNSNQPQHF
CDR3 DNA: TGTGCCAGCAGTTCCAATAGCAATCAGCCCCAGCATTTT

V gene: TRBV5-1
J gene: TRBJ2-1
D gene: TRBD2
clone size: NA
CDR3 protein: CASSLASGLAGDREQFF
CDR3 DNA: TGCGCCAGCAGCTTGGCCTCCGGACTAGCGGGAGACCGTGAGCAGTTCTTC

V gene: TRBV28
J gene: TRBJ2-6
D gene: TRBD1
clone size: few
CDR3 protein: CASQGQGGIGANVLTF
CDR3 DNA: TGTGCTTCTCAGGGACAGGGGGGAATAGGGGCCAACGTCCTGACTTTC

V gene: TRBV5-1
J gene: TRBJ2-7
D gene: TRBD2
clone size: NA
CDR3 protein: CASSGRGSPYEQYF
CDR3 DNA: TGCGCCAGCAGCGGCCGCGGGAGCCCCTACGAGCAGTACTTC

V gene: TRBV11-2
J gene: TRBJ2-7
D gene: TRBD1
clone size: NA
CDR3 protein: CASSPGTGFYEQYF
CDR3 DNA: TGTGCCAGCAGCCCCGGGACAGGGTTCTACGAGCAGTACTTC

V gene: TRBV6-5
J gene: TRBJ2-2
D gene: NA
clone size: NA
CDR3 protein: CASSYLGTGELFF
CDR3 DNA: TGTGCCAGCAGTTACCTCGGTACCGGGGAGCTGTTTTTT

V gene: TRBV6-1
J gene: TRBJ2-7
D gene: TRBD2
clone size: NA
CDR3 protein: CAIRTSGSYEQYF
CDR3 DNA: TGTGCCATCCGGACTAGCGGTTCCTACGAGCAGTACTTC

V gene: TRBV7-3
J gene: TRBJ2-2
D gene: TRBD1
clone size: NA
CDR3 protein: CASSSLGTGGTGELFF
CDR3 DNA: TGTGCCAGCAGCTCCCTCGGGACAGGGGGGACCGGGGAGCTGTTTTTT

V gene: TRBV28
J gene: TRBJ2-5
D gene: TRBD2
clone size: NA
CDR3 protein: CASSLGGYQETQYF
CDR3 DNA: TGTGCCAGCAGTTTGGGGGGGTACCAAGAGACCCAGTACTTC

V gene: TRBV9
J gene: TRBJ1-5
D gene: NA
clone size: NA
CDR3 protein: CASSPDTYQPQHF
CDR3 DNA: TGTGCCAGCAGCCCAGACACTTATCAGCCCCAGCATTTT